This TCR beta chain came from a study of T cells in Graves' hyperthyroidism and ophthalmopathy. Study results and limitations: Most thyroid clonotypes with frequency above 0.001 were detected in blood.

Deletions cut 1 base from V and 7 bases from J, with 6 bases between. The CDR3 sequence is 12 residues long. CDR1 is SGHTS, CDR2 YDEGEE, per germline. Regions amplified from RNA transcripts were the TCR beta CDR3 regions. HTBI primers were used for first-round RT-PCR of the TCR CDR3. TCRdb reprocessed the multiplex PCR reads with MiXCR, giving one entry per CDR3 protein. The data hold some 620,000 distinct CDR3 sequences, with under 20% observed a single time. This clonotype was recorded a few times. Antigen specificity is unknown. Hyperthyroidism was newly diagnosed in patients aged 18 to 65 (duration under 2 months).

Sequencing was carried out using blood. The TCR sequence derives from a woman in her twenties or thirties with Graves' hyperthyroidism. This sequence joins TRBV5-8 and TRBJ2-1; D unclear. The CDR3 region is CASSLFSNEQFF. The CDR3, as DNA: TGTGCCAGCAGCTTGTTCAGTAATGAGCAGTTCTTC.